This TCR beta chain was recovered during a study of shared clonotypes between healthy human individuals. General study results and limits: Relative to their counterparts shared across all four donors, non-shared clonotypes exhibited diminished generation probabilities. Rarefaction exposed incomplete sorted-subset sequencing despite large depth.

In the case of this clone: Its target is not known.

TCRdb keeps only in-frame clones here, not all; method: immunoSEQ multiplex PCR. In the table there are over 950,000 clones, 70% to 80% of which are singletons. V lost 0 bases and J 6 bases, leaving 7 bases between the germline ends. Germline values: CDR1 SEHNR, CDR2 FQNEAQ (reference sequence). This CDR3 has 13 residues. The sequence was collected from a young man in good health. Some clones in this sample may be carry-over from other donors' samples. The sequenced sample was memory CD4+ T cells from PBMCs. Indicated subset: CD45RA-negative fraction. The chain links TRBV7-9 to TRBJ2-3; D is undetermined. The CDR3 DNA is TGTGCCAGCAGCTTAGCAGGGTCCGATACGCAGTATTTT. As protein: CASSLAGSDTQYF.